The present T cell receptor beta chain was sequenced within a study of cytomegalovirus exposure and HLA in healthy donors. Broader study findings: Earlier findings revealed that most TCR beta V segments proved productive either about 87% or about 30% of the time.

This clone was observed a few times. Its antigen is undetermined. Germline assignment: CDR1 LGHNT and CDR2 FRNRAP. V was cut by 2 bases and J by 5 bases, with 9 bases left in between. The CDR3 is 13 residues long. In the PCR, 60 Vbeta and 13 Jbeta primers were used. TCRdb keeps only in-frame clones here, not all; method: immunoSEQ multiplex PCR. This table holds fewer than 80,000 clones, less than 85% found once. The sequence derives from a woman aged 30 to 39 in good health and CMV-seronegative. What was sequenced was PBMCs. V usage is TRBV12-5 and J usage is TRBJ1-1; no clear D gene. The CDR3 sequence: CASGLMGGTEAFF. The CDR3 DNA reads TGTGCTAGTGGTTTGATGGGAGGGACTGAAGCTTTCTTT.